This is a list of T cell receptor beta chains from one sample in a study of beta chain features in type 1 diabetes. This table comes from immunoSEQ multiplex PCR, and its TCRdb copy is limited to in-frame clones, with some not included. In the table there are about 330,000 clones, approximately 10% of which are singletons. The sequencing sample was made of naive CD4+ T cells from blood. Receptors originate from a woman aged 25 to 39 in good health. CDR3s include the opening cysteine and the closing phenylalanine or tryptophan. Fields, in order: D gene, clone size, V gene, J gene, CDR3 DNA, CDR3 protein. A D gene is named only where the DNA matches it firmly. The size of a clone is reported for some rows only, either as once, few or many, or as a class for expanded clones.

TRBD1	few	TRBV18	TRBJ1-4	TGTGCCAGCTCCCTCTCGTCAGGGGGCTCAACTAATGAAAAACTGTTTTTT	CASSLSSGGSTNEKLFF
.	few	TRBV29-1	TRBJ2-7	TGCAGCGCGTTGAGGGGCAGGGGAGAGGAGCAGTACTTC	CSALRGRGEEQYF
TRBD2	few	TRBV18	TRBJ2-1	TGTGCCAGCCGGGGGGACGAGCAGTTCTTC	CASRGDEQFF
.	.	TRBV11-2	TRBJ2-5	TGTGCCAGCAGCACACAGACAGGGGAGGGGGAGACCCAGTACTTC	CASSTQTGEGETQYF
.	.	TRBV4-3	TRBJ2-5	TGCGCCAGCAGCCAAGACCTAAAAGAGACCCAGTACTTC	CASSQDLKETQYF
.	.	TRBV7-2	TRBJ2-3	TGTGCCAGCAGCTCCCTTAGCGGCACAGATACGCAGTATTTT	CASSSLSGTDTQYF
TRBD2	.	TRBV7-9	TRBJ2-6	TGTGCCAGCAATCAAGCGGGAGCGCCTGGGGCCAACGTCCTGACTTTC	CASNQAGAPGANVLTF
TRBD2	few	TRBV7-9	TRBJ2-1	TGTGCCAGCAGCCCCGACCCTAGCGGGCTTAGGGATGAGCAGTTCTTC	CASSPDPSGLRDEQFF
TRBD2	.	TRBV28	TRBJ2-7	TGTGCCAGCAGTGGGAATCCGGGACTATCCTACGAGCAGTACTTC	CASSGNPGLSYEQYF
TRBD2	few	TRBV27	TRBJ2-2	TGTGCCAGCAGTTTCGGGATAACTAGCGCCGGGGAGCTGTTTTTT	CASSFGITSAGELFF
TRBD2	.	TRBV6-4	TRBJ2-1	TGTGCCAGCAGCCCTGAGGCTAGCGGGAGGCAGGGGGTCTTC	CASSPEASGRQGVF
.	many	TRBV29-1	TRBJ2-6	TGCAGCGTGGCTACAGGGTACGGGGCCAACGTCCTGACTTTC	CSVATGYGANVLTF
.	few	TRBV7-2	TRBJ2-3	TGTGCCAGCAGCTTAGCGTGGAAGCGGCCCACTAGCACAGATACGCAGTATTTT	CASSLAWKRPTSTDTQYF
TRBD2	few	TRBV4-1	TRBJ2-4	TGCGCCAGCAGCCAAGATTGGGGGGGAGATAGGAACATTCAGTACTTC	CASSQDWGGDRNIQYF
.	.	TRBV27	TRBJ2-3	TGTGCCAGCAGTTTATTAGCCAGCACAGATACGCAGTATTTT	CASSLLASTDTQYF
.	.	TRBV30	TRBJ2-1	TGTGCCTGGAGTGTCCAACCACTAGTAGGGTTCTTC	CAWSVQPLVGFF
.	few	TRBV25-1	TRBJ2-7	TGTGCCAGCAGTGACGCCGGGAGCTCCTACGAGCAGTACTTC	CASSDAGSSYEQYF
TRBD1	.	TRBV2	TRBJ1-5	TGTGCCAGCAGTATACAGGGGGTTGATCAGCCCCAGCATTTT	CASSIQGVDQPQHF
TRBD1	few	TRBV18	TRBJ1-1	TGTGCCAGCACTAACCTGGGACAGGCCAACACTGAAGCTTTCTTT	CASTNLGQANTEAFF
.	.	TRBV28	TRBJ2-7	TGTGCCAGCAGTCCTCCAGGTAGCGGTAACTACGAGCAGTACTTC	CASSPPGSGNYEQYF
.	few	TRBV7-2	TRBJ2-1	TGTGCCAGCAGCTCCAGACAGACCTCTTACAATGAGCAGTTCTTC	CASSSRQTSYNEQFF
.	few	TRBV4-3	TRBJ2-7	TGCGCCAGCTCACCGGATCGGGGTTCCTACGAGCAGTACTTC	CASSPDRGSYEQYF
.	few	TRBV30	TRBJ1-2	TGTGCCTGGAGTTCCACAGGGGGCTACACCTTC	CAWSSTGGYTF
TRBD1	.	TRBV18	TRBJ2-7	TGTGCCAGCTCACCCGGGACAGCCGCCTACGAGCAGTACTTC	CASSPGTAAYEQYF
TRBD2	.	TRBV19	TRBJ2-1	TGTGCCAGTAGGCGGACTAGCGACTCCTACAATGAGCAGTTCTTC	CASRRTSDSYNEQFF
.	.	TRBV29-1	TRBJ1-1	TGCAGCGTTGGCACTCTGACTGAAGCTTTCTTT	CSVGTLTEAFF
.	few	TRBV15	TRBJ2-5	TGTGCCACCAGCGGGAAGGGGTTCACTGTCTTGCAGGAGACCCAGTACTTC	CATSGKGFTVLQETQYF
.	.	TRBV7-2	TRBJ2-5	TGTGCCAGCAGCCAAGCCCGGAGAGCCCTCGGGGAGACCCAGTACTTC	CASSQARRALGETQYF
.	.	TRBV30	TRBJ1-5	TGTGCTTGGACGGACAATCACGGCAATCAGCCCCAGCATTTT	CAWTDNHGNQPQHF
TRBD1	few	TRBV7-2	TRBJ2-1	TGTGCCAGCAGCCATTACCGGGACAGGGTGCATGAGCAGTTCTTC	CASSHYRDRVHEQFF
TRBD2	.	TRBV5-6	TRBJ2-1	TGTGCCAGCAGACCGGGACTAGCTCTGGGCGAGCAGTTCTTC	CASRPGLALGEQFF
.	few	TRBV7-2	TRBJ1-3	TGTGCCAGCAGCTTTCACCAGGGGAAGCCCGAGACCATATATTTT	CASSFHQGKPETIYF
TRBD2	few	TRBV19	TRBJ2-1	TGTGCCAGTAGACCGGCCGGGACTACCATCCACAATGAGCAGTTCTTC	CASRPAGTTIHNEQFF
.	.	TRBV11-2	TRBJ1-1	TGTGCCAGCAGCCCACAGGGTAAGACTGAAGCTTTCTTT	CASSPQGKTEAFF
TRBD2	.	TRBV5-1	TRBJ2-7	TGCGCCAGCAGAACAGGACTAGCGGGAGGTACCTCCTACGAGCAGTACTTC	CASRTGLAGGTSYEQYF
.	.	TRBV7-9	TRBJ2-3	TGTGCCAGCAGCTCTGGGTTACTAGGGACTAGCACAGATACGCAGTATTTT	CASSSGLLGTSTDTQYF
TRBD2	few	TRBV11-3	TRBJ2-3	TGTGCCAGCAGCGCGCGACTAGCGGGGCCCACAGATACGCAGTATTTT	CASSARLAGPTDTQYF
.	.	TRBV6-5	TRBJ1-1	TGTGCCAGCAGTTACACCAGGTGGACTGAAGCTTTCTTT	CASSYTRWTEAFF
TRBD1	few	TRBV10-3	TRBJ1-2	TGTGCCATCTGGGACAGTAACTATGGCTACACCTTC	CAIWDSNYGYTF
TRBD2	.	TRBV5-6	TRBJ2-7	TGTGCCAGCAGCTTGCCAGCGGGAGCACCCGAGCAGTACTTC	CASSLPAGAPEQYF
.	few	TRBV5-6	TRBJ2-7	TGTGCCAGCAGCTTGTCGCGGCGGGGATCCTACGAGCAGTACTTC	CASSLSRRGSYEQYF
.	few	TRBV7-3	TRBJ2-3	TGTGCCAGCAGCTTAACAAGTACAGGGCCAGATACGCAGTATTTT	CASSLTSTGPDTQYF
TRBD1	.	TRBV5-1	TRBJ2-7	TGCGCCAGCAGCTTGGTACAGGGGAGCTACGAGCAGTACTTC	CASSLVQGSYEQYF
TRBD1	few	TRBV7-9	TRBJ2-7	TGTGCCAGCAGCCTTAGGACAGGGGTTACCTACGAGCAGTACTTC	CASSLRTGVTYEQYF
TRBD2	.	TRBV7-2	TRBJ2-7	TGTGCCAGCAGCTTTGACGGGTCTAGCGGGGTTTACGAGCAGTACTTC	CASSFDGSSGVYEQYF
.	few	TRBV5-4	TRBJ2-5	TGTGCCAGCAGTCGGCCGGGCGGGCCCCAGTACTTC	CASSRPGGPQYF
TRBD2	.	TRBV7-8	TRBJ2-1	TGTGCCAGCAGCTTAGCGTACGAGACTAGCGGGAGAGAGGCCTACAATGAGCAGTTCTTC	CASSLAYETSGREAYNEQFF
.	few	TRBV9	TRBJ1-2	TGTGCCAGCAGCAAAGTGGAGGCGAACTATGGCTACACCTTC	CASSKVEANYGYTF
.	few	TRBV7-2	TRBJ2-2	TGTGCCAGCAGCCAGACGGGTACTAGTTGGGCCGGGGAGCTGTTTTTT	CASSQTGTSWAGELFF
.	.	TRBV7-3	TRBJ1-1	TGTGCCAGCAGCTTAACTAGCGGGGGTCCTGAAGCTTTCTTT	CASSLTSGGPEAFF
.	few	TRBV4-3	TRBJ1-1	TGCGCCAGCAGCCAAGATTCATACTCGAACACTGAAGCTTTCTTT	CASSQDSYSNTEAFF
.	.	TRBV4-1	TRBJ1-4	TGCGCCAGCAGCCAAGGACCCGGGAATGAAAAACTGTTTTTT	CASSQGPGNEKLFF
TRBD2	.	TRBV7-2	TRBJ2-3	TGTGCCAGCAGCACCCGGGGCTCTAGCGGGAGTGTCGCAGATACGCAGTATTTT	CASSTRGSSGSVADTQYF
.	few	TRBV19	TRBJ2-5	TGTGCCAGTAGGGGGGGAGAGACCCAGTACTTC	CASRGGETQYF
.	few	TRBV7-9	TRBJ2-2	TGTGCCAGCAGGCCAGGGGTAGGCGGCGGGGAGCTGTTTTTT	CASRPGVGGGELFF
.	.	TRBV19	TRBJ1-5	TGTGCCAGTAGTATGGCCACAGGGCCTCAGCCCCAGCATTTT	CASSMATGPQPQHF
TRBD2	.	TRBV28	TRBJ2-1	TGTGCCAGCAGTTCAGCGGGAGGGGGGTTCTACAATGAGCAGTTCTTC	CASSSAGGGFYNEQFF
.	few	TRBV27	TRBJ2-7	TGTGCCAGCAGGAGACTACCCTACGAGCAGTACTTC	CASRRLPYEQYF
.	.	TRBV7-9	TRBJ1-1	TGTGCCAGCAGCTTCGAGGGCACTGAAGCTTTCTTT	CASSFEGTEAFF